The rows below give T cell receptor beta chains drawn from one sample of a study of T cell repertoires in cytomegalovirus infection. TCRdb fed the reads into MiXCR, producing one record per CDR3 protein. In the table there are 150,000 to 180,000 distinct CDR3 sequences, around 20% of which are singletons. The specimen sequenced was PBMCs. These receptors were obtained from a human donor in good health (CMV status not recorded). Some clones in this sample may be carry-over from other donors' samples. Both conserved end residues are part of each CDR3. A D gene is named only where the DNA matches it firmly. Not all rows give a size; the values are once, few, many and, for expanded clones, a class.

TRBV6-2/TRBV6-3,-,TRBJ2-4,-,TGTGCCAGCAGATCGACCGGGACCAGCCAGAGCATTCAGTACTTC,CASRSTGTSQSIQYF
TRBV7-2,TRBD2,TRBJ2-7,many,TGTGCCAGCAGCCGGACTAGCGGGGAGAGGTTCTTCTACGAGCAGTACTTC,CASSRTSGERFFYEQYF
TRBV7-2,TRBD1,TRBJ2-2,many,TGTGCCAGCAGCTTAGTAGTACGAGGACAGGTCGGTGACACCGGGGAGCTGTTTTTT,CASSLVVRGQVGDTGELFF
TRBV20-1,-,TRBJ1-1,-,TGCAGTGCTAGAGATAGACTTAAGAACACTGAAGCTTTCTTT,CSARDRLKNTEAFF
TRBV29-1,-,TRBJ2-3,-,TGCAGCTCACTGCTCGGATCAGATACGCAGTATTTT,CSSLLGSDTQYF
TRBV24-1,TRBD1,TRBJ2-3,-,TGTGCCACCAGTGATTCAGGGGGCATGGCAGATACGCAGTATTTT,CATSDSGGMADTQYF
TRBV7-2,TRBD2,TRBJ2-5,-,TGTGCCAGCAGCCCGGGGACTAGCGTTAGGGAGACCCAGTACTTC,CASSPGTSVRETQYF
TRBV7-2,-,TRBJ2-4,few,TGTGCCAGCAGCTCAGGGAACATTCAGTACTTC,CASSSGNIQYF
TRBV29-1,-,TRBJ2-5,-,TGCAGCGTTGGCAGGGCAGGGGGAGGGGAGACCCAGTACTTC,CSVGRAGGGETQYF
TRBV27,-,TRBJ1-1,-,TGTGCCAGCAGTTCCCTGGTGGGAACTGAAGCTTTCTTT,CASSSLVGTEAFF
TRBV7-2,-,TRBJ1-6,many,TGTGCCAGCAGCCCCAGTCAAAACAGGCGGGGGAAATCCCTCCACTTT,CASSPSQNRRGKSLHF
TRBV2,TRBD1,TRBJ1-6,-,TGTGCCAGCAGGGAACAGGGGGCGAATAATTCACCCCTCCACTTT,CASREQGANNSPLHF
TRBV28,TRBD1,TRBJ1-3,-,TGTGCCAGCAGTTTAGCGACAGGGGTAAACACCATATATTTT,CASSLATGVNTIYF
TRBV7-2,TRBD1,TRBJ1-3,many,TGTGCCAGCAGCTCCATGGACAGGGCTGGAAACACCATATATTTT,CASSSMDRAGNTIYF
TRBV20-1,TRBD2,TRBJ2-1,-,TGCAGTGCTTCTGTTGGCGGGAGTTTCGCGAATGAGCAGTTCTTC,CSASVGGSFANEQFF
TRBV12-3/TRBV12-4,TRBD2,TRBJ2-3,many,TGTGCCAGCAGGAAGACTAGCGGGGGATTTAGCACAGATACGCAGTATTTT,CASRKTSGGFSTDTQYF
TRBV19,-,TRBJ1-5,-,TGTGCCAGTAGTATCGACTTGACGCAGCCCCAGCATTTT,CASSIDLTQPQHF
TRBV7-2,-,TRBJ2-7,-,TGTGCCAGCAGCACTGGGGACGGACCTGTAGTGGAGCAGTACTTC,CASSTGDGPVVEQYF
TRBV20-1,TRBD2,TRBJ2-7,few,TGCAGTGCTCTCCCGTTTAGCGGGAGAGACGAGCAGTACTTC,CSALPFSGRDEQYF
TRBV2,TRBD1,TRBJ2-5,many,TGTGCCACCATTGTCGACAGGGGAGTCGAGACCCAGTACTTC,CATIVDRGVETQYF
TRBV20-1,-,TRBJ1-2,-,TGCAGTGCTAGTCAGGGGCTAGGCTACACCTTC,CSASQGLGYTF
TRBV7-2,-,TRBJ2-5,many,TGTGCCAGCAGAGCCGGACGACAAGAGACCCAGTACTTC,CASRAGRQETQYF
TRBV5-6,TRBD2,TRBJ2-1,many,TGTGCCAGCAGCTACGAGGGGACTAGCGGGGGGAATGAGCAGTTCTTC,CASSYEGTSGGNEQFF
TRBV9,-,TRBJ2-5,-,TGTGCCAGCAGCGACCAGGGGGGTGTGGGAGAGACCCAGTACTTC,CASSDQGGVGETQYF
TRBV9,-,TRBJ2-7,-,TGTGCCAGCAGCGAGGGCGGGAATAACTACGAGCAGTACTTC,CASSEGGNNYEQYF
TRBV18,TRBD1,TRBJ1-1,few,TGTGCCAGCTCACTTGGACAGGAGTTAAACACTGAAGCTTTCTTT,CASSLGQELNTEAFF
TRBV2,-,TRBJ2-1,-,TGTGCCAGCAGTTTGAGGGATTACAATGAGCAGTTCTTC,CASSLRDYNEQFF
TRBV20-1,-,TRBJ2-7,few,TGCAGTGCCCGTACCTCCTACGAGCAGTACTTC,CSARTSYEQYF
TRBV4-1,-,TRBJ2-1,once,TGCGCCAGCAGCCAAGATCCTGCAGGGATAGGGGAGCAGTTCTTC,CASSQDPAGIGEQFF
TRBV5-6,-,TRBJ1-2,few,TGTGCCAGCAGCAGCGGGGGGGGCCTCTATGGCTACACCTTC,CASSSGGGLYGYTF
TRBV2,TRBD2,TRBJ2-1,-,TGTGCCAGCAGCGAAGGACTAGCCGATTACAATGAGCAGTTCTTC,CASSEGLADYNEQFF
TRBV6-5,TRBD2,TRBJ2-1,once,TGTGCCAGCAGTTACCCGGGAGGGCCTGCTTACAATGAGCAGTTCTTC,CASSYPGGPAYNEQFF
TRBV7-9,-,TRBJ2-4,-,TGTGCCAGCAGCCTACACAGGGATATAGACAAAAACATTCAGTACTTC,CASSLHRDIDKNIQYF
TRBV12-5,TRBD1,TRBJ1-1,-,TGTGCTAGTGGTAAACCTCTGGGGACAGGGGGAAAGAGATTGATGAACACTGAAGCTTTCTTT,CASGKPLGTGGKRLMNTEAFF
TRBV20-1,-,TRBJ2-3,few,TGCAGTGTCGGTAGAACAGATACGCAGTATTTT,CSVGRTDTQYF
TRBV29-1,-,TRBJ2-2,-,TGCAGCGTTGATGGCAGGGGGAACACCGGGGAGCTGTTTTTT,CSVDGRGNTGELFF
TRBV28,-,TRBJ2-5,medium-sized,TGTGCCAGCAAGGGTCCAGGAGAGACCCAGTACTTC,CASKGPGETQYF
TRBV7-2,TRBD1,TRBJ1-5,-,TGTGCCAGCAGCTTAGGGAATAACAGGGGGACTCAGACCCAGCATTTT,CASSLGNNRGTQTQHF
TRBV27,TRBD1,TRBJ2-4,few,TGTGCCAGCAGTCCCTCGACAGGGGGCGGAAACATTCAGTACTTC,CASSPSTGGGNIQYF
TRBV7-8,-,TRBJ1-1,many,TGTGCCAGCAGCGGAGCCGGGCCCTTGAACACTGAAGCTTTCTTT,CASSGAGPLNTEAFF
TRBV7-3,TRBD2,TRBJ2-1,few,TGTGCCAGCAGCTCCGGGACTATTAATGAGCAGTTCTTC,CASSSGTINEQFF
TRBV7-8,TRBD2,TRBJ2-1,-,TGTGCCAGCAGCTTAGCGGGACTAGATGAGCAGTTCTTC,CASSLAGLDEQFF
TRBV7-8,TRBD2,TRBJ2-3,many,TGTGCCAGCAGCCGTCCGGGACTAGCGGGAGGTCGTACAGATACGCAGTATTTT,CASSRPGLAGGRTDTQYF